These 28 T cell receptor beta chains were all obtained from the same sample, sequenced in a study of Ad26.COV2.S vaccination and SARS-CoV-2 variants. Method: immunoSEQ multiplex PCR; TCRdb's copy keeps in-frame clones and lacks some. Here the sample spans a few hundred thousand clones, around nine tenths being singletons. Specified treatment: approximately 18 received Ad26.COV2.S at low or high dose, single or two shots; 5 received placebo; per-sample allocation not given. All samples were drawn on day 63, counting from the first vaccine or placebo injection. The sequences come from peripheral blood, collected in a trial of Ad26.COV2.S vaccine versus placebo. These receptors all come from a person aged 18-60 years who received the Ad26.COV2.S COVID-19 vaccine or a placebo.

V usage is TRBV6-2 or TRBV6-3 and J usage is TRBJ2-7; D ambiguous. The CDR3 contains 15 residues. Germline V gene sequence: CDR1 MNHEY, CDR2 SVGEGT. Between the trimmed V and J ends, which lost 4 bases and 0 bases, there was a span of 13 bases. CDR3 residues: CASSSIMKSSYEQYF. The CDR3 nucleotides read TGTGCCAGCAGTTCCATAATGAAAAGCTCCTACGAGCAGTACTTC.

This chain uses TRBV6-5 with TRBJ2-5; 11 nucleotides match TRBD1. This CDR3 region has 15 residues. V lost 6 bases and J lost 3; bases outside the gene matches: 6. Germline assignment: CDR1 MNHEY and CDR2 SVGAGI. The CDR3 loop reads CASRRGTGGEETQYF. DNA for the CDR3: TGTGCCAGCAGACGTGGGACAGGGGGGGAAGAGACCCAGTACTTC.

Only a few counts were recorded for this clone. V and J are TRBV18 and TRBJ2-7; a weak D match, TRBD2 (5 bases). V lost 3 bases, J lost 7 bases, and 10 bases lay in between. This CDR3 contains 12 residues. From germline, CDR1 is KGHSH and CDR2 LQKENI. The CDR3 here is CASSPRGREQYV. The CDR3 DNA follows: TGTGCCAGCTCACCCCGGGGAAGGGAGCAGTACGTC.

This rearrangement joins TRBV2 to TRBJ2-7; TRBD1 or TRBD2 may be the D gene (7 bases each). The CDR3 has 15 amino acids. The V end was cut by 8 bases, the J end by 4 bases, with 21 bases between. Germline values: CDR1 SNHLY, CDR2 FYNNEI. CDR3 residues: CASLLRGGRLYEQYF. In DNA, the CDR3 is TGTGCCAGCTTACTCAGGGGGGGCCGCCTGTACGAGCAGTACTTC.

The V and J genes are TRBV2 and TRBJ1-2; D unresolved. Per germline, CDR1 SNHLY and CDR2 FYNNEI. V lost 6 bases, J lost 0 bases, and 11 bases lay in between. The CDR3 covers 14 residues. CDR3 loop: CASRTDSANYGYTF. CDR3 DNA sequence: TGTGCCAGCAGGACGGATTCAGCTAACTATGGCTACACCTTC.

The rearrangement uses TRBV6-6 and TRBJ2-1, with 9 bases matching TRBD2. The CDR3 is 14 amino acids. J lost 3 bases, V lost 6 bases, and 3 bases had no gene match. The germline V gene encodes CDR1 MNHNY and CDR2 SVGAGI (reference sequence). This CDR3 reads CASRIAGVYNEQFF. In DNA, the CDR3 is TGTGCCAGCAGAATAGCGGGAGTCTACAATGAGCAGTTCTTC.

The gene calls are TRBV9 and TRBJ1-3; D unresolved. The CDR3 is 14 residues long. Trimming left V 7 bases short and J 4 bases short, with 15 bases between. Germline V gene data show CDR1 as SGDLS and CDR2 as YYNGEE. The CDR3 loop is CASARHQSGNTIYF. The CDR3 coding sequence is TGTGCCAGCGCCAGACATCAGTCCGGAAACACCATATATTTT.

This clone occurred once. The chain uses TRBV2 and TRBJ2-3; tentatively, D is TRBD2 (5 bases). CDR3 length equals 15 residues. V was trimmed by 2 bases and J by 4 bases, leaving 13 bases between them. Germline-derived CDR1 and CDR2 are SNHLY and FYNNEI. CDR3 nucleotide sequence: TGTGCCAGCAGTGAATGGAGGAGTGCGGCAGATACGCAGTATTTT. Protein sequence: CASSEWRSAADTQYF.

The V call is TRBV4-3, the J call TRBJ2-2; 13 bases match TRBD2. V gave up 1 base and J gave up 4 bases; unmatched junction bases: 0. CDR3 size: 16 residues. Germline V gene data show CDR1 as LGHNA and CDR2 as YSLEER. DNA of the CDR3: TGCGCCAGCAGCCAAGGACTAGCGGGGGGCACCGGGGAGCTGTTTTTT. Translating it yields CASSQGLAGGTGELFF.

V and J are TRBV7-8 and TRBJ2-1, with TRBD2 matching over 11 bases. V was clipped by 6 bases and J by 7 bases; unmatched bases: 11. The V gene's germline CDR1 is SGHVS and CDR2 FQNEAQ. The CDR3 totals 16 residues. This CDR3 reads CASRFSGGVRANEQFF. For the CDR3, the DNA is TGTGCCAGCAGGTTTAGCGGGGGGGTAAGGGCGAATGAGCAGTTCTTC.

The V call is TRBV4-1, the J call TRBJ1-2, with TRBD1 matching over 8 bases. CDR1 and CDR2 from the germline V gene are MGHRA and YSYEKL. The CDR3 totals 14 residues. V lost 6 bases and J lost 7; bases outside the gene matches: 10. CDR3 sequence reads: CASRLTGTGGGYTF. CDR3 sequence (DNA): TGCGCCAGCAGGCTGACCGGGACAGGCGGTGGCTACACCTTC.

The chain carries TRBV4-3 and TRBJ2-3; 11 positions match TRBD2. The CDR3 has 18 amino acids. The germline CDR1 and CDR2 sequences are LGHNA and YSLEER. V lost 3 bases to trimming and J lost 2 bases; unmatched junction nucleotides: 10. The CDR3 bases are TGCGCCAGCAGCCACGAGGGGGGGACTAGCGGACACACAGATACGCAGTATTTT. This codes for CASSHEGGTSGHTDTQYF.

This clone has more than one count but fewer than ten. The chain combines TRBV6-1 with TRBJ2-1; D is uncertain. This CDR3 has 16 amino acids. Germline CDR1 reads MNHNS; CDR2 reads SASEGT. The CDR3 DNA reads as TGTCCCCGCAGTGAACAACCACGACCGGTAGGCAATGAGCAGTTCTTC. It specifies CPRSEQPRPVGNEQFF.

J is TRBJ2-7 and V is TRBV4-3; either TRBD1 or TRBD2 may fit D (7 bases each). V was clipped by 4 bases and J by 1 base, with 14 bases between them. The CDR3 consists of 15 residues. Germline values: CDR1 LGHNA, CDR2 YSLEER. This chain's CDR3 is CASSLNRGGSYEQYF. As DNA, the CDR3 is TGCGCCAGCAGCCTAAACAGGGGAGGGTCCTACGAGCAGTACTTC.

The genes are TRBV3-1 (or the pseudogene TRBV3-2) and TRBJ2-2, with D possibly TRBD2 on 6 matching bases. Trimming shortened V by 4 bases and J by 1 base, and 10 bases separated the two germline ends. Germline assignment: CDR1 LGHDT and CDR2 YNNKEL (reference sequence). CDR3 length: 15 residues. CDR3 in amino acids: CASSRGNLNTGELFF. The CDR3 DNA is TGTGCCAGCAGCCGCGGGAATTTGAACACCGGGGAGCTGTTTTTT.

The chain employs TRBV7-9 and TRBJ1-1; possibly TRBD1 for D (5 bases). The CDR3 runs 16 residues. Trimming cost V 5 bases and J 1 base, with 17 bases left between them. Looked up from germline, CDR1 is SEHNR and CDR2 is FQNEAQ (reference sequence). CDR3: CASSRGQGVGNTEAFF. CDR3 DNA: TGTGCCAGCAGCCGGGGCCAGGGAGTGGGGAACACTGAAGCTTTCTTT.

The chain employs TRBV5-6 and TRBJ2-5; 10 bases align to TRBD1. Trimming removed 3 bases from V and 4 bases from J; junction bases left unmatched: 3. The CDR3 extends over 14 amino acids. Germline loops: CDR1 SGHDT, CDR2 YYEEEE. The CDR3 loop is CASSSTGGGETQYF. The CDR3 region has the DNA TGTGCCAGCAGCTCGACAGGGGGCGGAGAGACCCAGTACTTC.

V usage is TRBV6-5 and J usage is TRBJ2-1, with 11 bases lining up with TRBD2. J gave up 8 bases and V 7 bases, and 10 bases lay outside the gene matches. CDR1 and CDR2 (germline): MNHEY, SVGAGI. The CDR3 runs to 15 residues. CDR3 coding DNA: TGTGCCAGCACCCCCCTAGCGGGGGGACTCCATGAGCAGTTCTTC. This encodes CASTPLAGGLHEQFF.

The V and J genes are TRBV7-2 and TRBJ2-7; 7 positions match TRBD2. Trimming removed 2 bases from V and 6 bases from J; junction bases left unmatched: 4. The germline V gene has CDR1 SGHTA and CDR2 FQGNSA. CDR3 length: 13 residues. The CDR3 region has the DNA TGTGCCAGCAGCTTACTAAGCGGGGTCGAGCAGTACTTC. Residues: CASSLLSGVEQYF.

The chain carries TRBV7-9 and TRBJ1-1, with no clear D. CDR3 length: 14 amino acids. The germline V gene has CDR1 SEHNR and CDR2 FQNEAQ (reference sequence). V lost 5 bases and J 7 bases, leaving 17 bases between the germline ends. For the CDR3, the DNA is TGTGCCAGCAGCCCCGATCGGAGGGTGCGTGAAGCTTTCTTT. It encodes CASSPDRRVREAFF.

The rearrangement joins TRBV6-1 to TRBJ1-6; D might be TRBD1 (6 bases). Germline V gene sequence: CDR1 MNHNS, CDR2 SASEGT. The CDR3 runs to 14 residues. V dropped 3 bases and J dropped 10 bases, with 13 bases sitting between them. The CDR3 is CASSEWGGKSPLHF. Here the CDR3 DNA reads TGTGCCAGCAGTGAGTGGGGGGGCAAATCACCCCTCCACTTT.

This clone was seen once. The chain combines TRBV7-2 with TRBJ2-6; D unresolved. Per germline, CDR1 SGHTA and CDR2 FQGNSA. The CDR3 is 18 amino acids. Trimming pared 7 bases from V and 1 base from J, leaving 20 bases between. This CDR3 reads CASTLIGLASSGANVLTF. In DNA form, the CDR3 reads TGTGCCAGCACCTTGATCGGTTTAGCCTCTTCTGGGGCCAACGTCCTGACTTTC.

The chain recombines TRBV11-3 with TRBJ2-2; 10 bases align to TRBD2. The CDR3 is made up of 17 amino acids. The J segment lost 7 bases and the V segment lost 5 bases, leaving 13 bases of the junction unmatched. Per germline, CDR1 SGHNT and CDR2 YENEEA. The CDR3 region is CASSPRGSGRPGGELFF. The DNA of the CDR3 is TGTGCCAGCAGCCCCCGGGGTAGCGGGAGGCCCGGCGGGGAGCTGTTTTTT.

This chain links TRBV6-5 with TRBJ2-7; 8 nucleotides match TRBD1. Unmatched junction bases numbered 8, after V lost 2 bases and J lost 5 bases. The CDR3 covers 15 residues. Germline values: CDR1 MNHEY, CDR2 SVGAGI. The CDR3 DNA follows: TGTGCCAGCAGTTACCGACGGACAGGGCTCCACGAGCAGTACTTC. This encodes CASSYRRTGLHEQYF.

The chain is built from TRBV7-2 and TRBJ1-5; 9 bases are shared with TRBD1. The V segment lost 5 bases and the J segment 1 base; nucleotides outside the gene matches: 3. The germline CDR1 and CDR2 sequences are SGHTA and FQGNSA. This CDR3 is built from 15 residues. CDR3 region: CASSTGQGSNQPQHF. CDR3 nucleotide sequence: TGTGCCAGCAGCACCGGACAGGGGAGCAATCAGCCCCAGCATTTT.

This chain connects TRBV5-1 to TRBJ2-7; the match to TRBD2 covers 14 bases. V was pared by 4 bases and J by 3 bases, with 3 bases of the junction left unmatched. CDR1 and CDR2 (germline): SGHRS, YFSETQ. The CDR3 consists of 15 residues. DNA for the CDR3: TGCGCCAGCAGCCCCGGGACTAGCGGGGGCTACGAGCAGTACTTC. It is translated as CASSPGTSGGYEQYF. Together with reference TRBV5-1 and TRBJ2-7, the CDR3 gives the full variable domain: KAGVTQTPRYLIKTRGQQVTLSCSPISGHRSVSWYQQTPGQGLQFLFEYFSETQRNKGNFPGRFSGRQFSNSRSEMNVSTLELGDSALYLCASSPGTSGGYEQYFGPGTRLTVT.

The rearrangement links TRBV30 to TRBJ2-3; maybe TRBD2 (5 bases). The CDR3 has 14 residues. Looked up from germline, CDR1 is GTSNPN and CDR2 is SVGIG (reference sequence). Trimming took 1 base from V and 6 from J, leaving 14 bases between them. The CDR3 here is CAWSAGVAADTQYF. Written as DNA, the CDR3 is TGTGCCTGGAGTGCCGGGGTCGCCGCTGATACGCAGTATTTT.

This chain connects TRBV11-1 to TRBJ2-7; unclear D gene. V lost 3 bases and J lost 7, with 16 bases in between. This CDR3 comprises 14 residues. From germline, CDR1 is SGHAT and CDR2 FQDESV (reference sequence). CDR3 in DNA: TGTGCCAGCAGCTTGTCGGATGGAAGAAAGGAGCAGTACTTC. Translating gives CASSLSDGRKEQYF.